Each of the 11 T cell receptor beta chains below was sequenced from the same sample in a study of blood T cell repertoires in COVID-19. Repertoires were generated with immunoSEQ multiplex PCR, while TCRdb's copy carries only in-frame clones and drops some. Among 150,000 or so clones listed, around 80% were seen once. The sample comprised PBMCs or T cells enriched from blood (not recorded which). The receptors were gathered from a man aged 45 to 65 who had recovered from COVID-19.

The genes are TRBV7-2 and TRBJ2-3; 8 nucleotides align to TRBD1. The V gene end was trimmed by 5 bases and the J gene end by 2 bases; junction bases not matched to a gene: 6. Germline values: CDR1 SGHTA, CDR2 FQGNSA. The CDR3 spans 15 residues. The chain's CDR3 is CASSTRQGPTDTQYF. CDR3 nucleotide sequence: TGTGCCAGCAGCACCCGACAGGGGCCCACAGATACGCAGTATTTT.

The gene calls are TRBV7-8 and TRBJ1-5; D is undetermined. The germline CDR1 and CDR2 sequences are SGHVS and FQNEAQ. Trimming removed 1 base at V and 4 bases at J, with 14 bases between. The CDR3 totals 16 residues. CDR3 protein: CASSLVGSGVNQPQHF. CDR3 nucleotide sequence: TGTGCCAGCAGCTTAGTAGGTTCAGGCGTTAATCAGCCCCAGCATTTT.

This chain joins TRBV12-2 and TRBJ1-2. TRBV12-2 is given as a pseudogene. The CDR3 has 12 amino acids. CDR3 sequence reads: CASRPRGRSYTF. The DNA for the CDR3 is TGTGCAAGTCGCCCCCGCGGAAGGAGCTACACCTTC.

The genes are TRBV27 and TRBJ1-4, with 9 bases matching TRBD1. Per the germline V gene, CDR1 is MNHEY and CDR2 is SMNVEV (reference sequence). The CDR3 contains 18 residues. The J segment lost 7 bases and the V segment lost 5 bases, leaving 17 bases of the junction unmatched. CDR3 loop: CASSGGPGQGHRGEKLFF. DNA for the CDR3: TGTGCCAGCAGTGGGGGACCGGGACAGGGACACAGAGGTGAAAAACTGTTTTTT.

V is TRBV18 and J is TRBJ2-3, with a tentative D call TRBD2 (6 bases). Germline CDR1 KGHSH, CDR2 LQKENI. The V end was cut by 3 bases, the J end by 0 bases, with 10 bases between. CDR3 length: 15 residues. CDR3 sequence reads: CASSPAGKSTDTQYF. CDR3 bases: TGTGCCAGCTCACCGGCGGGAAAGAGCACAGATACGCAGTATTTT.

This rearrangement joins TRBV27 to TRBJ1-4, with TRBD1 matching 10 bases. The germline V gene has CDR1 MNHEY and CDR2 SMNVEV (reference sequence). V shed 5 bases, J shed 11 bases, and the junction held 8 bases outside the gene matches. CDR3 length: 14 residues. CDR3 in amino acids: CASSPRDRGVKLFF. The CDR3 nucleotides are TGTGCCAGCAGTCCCCGGGACAGGGGAGTGAAACTGTTTTTT. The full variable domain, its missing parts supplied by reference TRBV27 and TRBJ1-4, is EAQVTQNPRYLITVTGKKLTVTCSQNMNHEYMSWYRQDPGLGLRQIYYSMNVEVTDKGDVPEGYKVSRKEKRNFPLILESPSPNQTSLYFCASSPRDRGVKLFFGSGTQLSVL.

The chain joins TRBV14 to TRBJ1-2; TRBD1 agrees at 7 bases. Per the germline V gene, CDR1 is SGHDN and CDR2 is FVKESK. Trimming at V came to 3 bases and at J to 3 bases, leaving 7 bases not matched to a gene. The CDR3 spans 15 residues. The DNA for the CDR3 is TGTGCCAGCAGCCAGGGAAACAGGGGCTACTATGGCTACACCTTC. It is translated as CASSQGNRGYYGYTF.

The CDR3 DNA follows: TGTGCCAGCTCACCGGGTGGAGGGTTGGCTGAAGCTTTCTTT. Protein: CASSPGGGLAEAFF. The rearrangement uses TRBV18 and TRBJ1-1; D is undetermined. CDR1 KGHSH and CDR2 LQKENI come from the germline V gene. The CDR3 consists of 14 residues. With 3 bases removed from V and 6 bases from J, the gap between germline ends came to 14 bases.

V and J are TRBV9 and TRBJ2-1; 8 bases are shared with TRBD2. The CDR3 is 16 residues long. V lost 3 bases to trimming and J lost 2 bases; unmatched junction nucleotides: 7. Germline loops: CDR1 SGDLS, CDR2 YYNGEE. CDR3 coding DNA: TGTGCCAGCAGCGCCTGGGAACTAGCGGCCTACAATGAGCAGTTCTTC. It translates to CASSAWELAAYNEQFF.

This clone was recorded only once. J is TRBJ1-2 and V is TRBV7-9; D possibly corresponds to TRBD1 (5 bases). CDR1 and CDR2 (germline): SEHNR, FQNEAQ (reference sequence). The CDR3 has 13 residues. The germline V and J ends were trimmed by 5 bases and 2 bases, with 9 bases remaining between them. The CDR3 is CASSHTGNYGYTF. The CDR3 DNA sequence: TGTGCCAGCAGCCACACAGGCAACTATGGCTACACCTTC.

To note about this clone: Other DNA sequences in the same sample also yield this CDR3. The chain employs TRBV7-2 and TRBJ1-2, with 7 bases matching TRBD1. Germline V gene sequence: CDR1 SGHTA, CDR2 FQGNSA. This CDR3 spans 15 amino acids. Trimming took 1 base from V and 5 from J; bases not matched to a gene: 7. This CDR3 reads CASSLEKGARYGYTF. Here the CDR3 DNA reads TGTGCCAGCAGCTTAGAGAAGGGGGCGCGGTATGGCTACACCTTC.